This T cell receptor (beta chain) was sequenced for a study of T-cell memory formation after mild COVID-19. Study context: TCR clusters mostly belonged to single donors.

Study results and caveats: Second-wave clones that peaked on day 37 lacked confirmed SARS-CoV-2 specificity. Pre-infection memory contained some responding clones, which suggested that cross-reactive memory had joined.

This clonotype has just a few counts. The antigen is unknown. TCRdb reprocessed the 5' RACE reads via MiXCR and lists one record per CDR3 protein. The table includes about 280,000 distinct CDR3 sequences, 8.2% detected once. The TCR sequence derives from a man in his late teens or twenties who had mild COVID-19 (a few samples of this study predate the infection). Cell type and time point are not known. The sequenced sample consisted of PBMCs or a T cell subset sorted from them (not recorded which).

CDR3 sequence: CASSASTGGGETQYF. The CDR3 DNA sequence: TGTGCCAGCAGCGCGTCAACAGGGGGCGGGGAGACCCAGTACTTC. The chain employs TRBV11-3 and TRBJ2-5; 9 positions agree with TRBD1. The CDR3 contains 15 residues. The ends lost 5 bases at V and 5 bases at J; junction bases unmatched: 9. Germline V gene data show CDR1 as SGHNT and CDR2 as YENEEA. Supplemented by reference TRBV11-3 and TRBJ2-5, the full variable domain reads EAGVVQSPRYKIIEKKQPVAFWCNPISGHNTLYWYLQNLGQGPELLIRYENEEAVDDSQLPKDRFSAERLKGVDSTLKIQPAELGDSAVYLCASSASTGGGETQYFGPGTRLLVL.